These T cell receptor beta chains were read from a single sample in a study of vaccination and CD4 T cells after COVID-19. No antigen is known for these receptors. TCRdb itself ran the PCR reads through MiXCR, one entry per CDR3 protein. This sample has fewer than 25,000 distinct CDR3 sequences, with roughly two fifths found just once. The material sequenced was CD4+ T cells from blood, cultured in vitro, taken about 7 months after SARS-CoV-2 vaccination. The receptors were sampled from a human donor who had recovered from COVID-19. Each CDR3 is given with its conserved first and last residue. D genes are given only for firm matches. Size values are once, few and many counts, or a class for expanded clones, and some rows have none.

few	TRBV20-1	TRBJ1-5	13	NA	CSAITRANQPQHF	TGCAGTGCTATTACCAGGGCCAATCAGCCCCAGCATTTT
NA	TRBV28	TRBJ1-2	14	NA	CASKRQQINYGYTF	TGTGCCAGCAAACGACAGCAGATTAACTATGGCTACACCTTC
NA	TRBV25-1	TRBJ2-3	14	NA	CASSEGRPTDTQYF	TGTGCCAGCAGTGAGGGTAGGCCCACAGATACGCAGTATTTT
once	TRBV5-7	TRBJ1-1	17	NA	CASSLAGVGIRSTEAFF	TGTGCCAGCAGCTTGGCAGGGGTTGGTATAAGGAGCACTGAAGCTTTCTTT
medium-sized	TRBV7-2	TRBJ2-3	15	NA	CASSSTSVLPDTQYF	TGTGCCAGCAGCTCCACTTCGGTCCTCCCAGATACGCAGTATTTT
few	TRBV20-1	TRBJ2-3	13	NA	CSASDTVTDTQYF	TGCAGTGCCAGCGATACTGTCACAGATACGCAGTATTTT
NA	TRBV20-1	TRBJ1-5	16	NA	CSANNPGPAGNQPQHF	TGCAGTGCTAACAATCCGGGCCCAGCGGGCAATCAGCCCCAGCATTTT
few	TRBV6-1	TRBJ2-7	14	TRBD1	CASRKDRANYEQYF	TGTGCCAGCAGGAAAGACAGGGCTAACTACGAGCAGTACTTC
NA	TRBV5-8	TRBJ1-5	17	TRBD1	CASSPETGGDSNQPQHF	TGTGCCAGCAGCCCGGAGACAGGGGGAGATAGCAATCAGCCCCAGCATTTT
NA	TRBV7-2	TRBJ2-7	15	TRBD1	CASSLEGTGVYEQYF	TGTGCCAGCAGCTTAGAAGGGACAGGGGTTTACGAGCAGTACTTC
NA	TRBV6-5	TRBJ2-7	16	NA	CASSYFGGRGSYEQYF	TGTGCCAGCAGTTACTTCGGGGGACGGGGCTCCTACGAGCAGTACTTC
NA	TRBV5-6	TRBJ2-1	15	NA	CASSWRTDIANEQFF	TGTGCCAGCAGCTGGCGTACAGATATCGCCAATGAGCAGTTCTTC
NA	TRBV6-1	TRBJ1-1	16	NA	CASSETATGRGTEAFF	TGTGCCAGCAGTGAAACCGCTACAGGGAGGGGCACTGAAGCTTTCTTT
NA	TRBV7-2	TRBJ2-7	16	NA	CASSPGLTKVGYEQYF	TGTGCCAGCAGCCCGGGTTTAACGAAAGTCGGCTACGAGCAGTACTTC
NA	TRBV5-1	TRBJ2-7	13	NA	CASSLDPNLEQYF	TGCGCCAGCAGCTTAGACCCGAATCTTGAGCAGTACTTC
NA	TRBV15	TRBJ2-1	12	NA	CATSRGYNEQFF	TGTGCCACCAGCAGGGGTTACAATGAGCAGTTCTTC
NA	TRBV2	TRBJ1-5	14	TRBD1	CATSGQGGDQPQHF	TGTGCCACCTCCGGACAGGGAGGGGATCAGCCCCAGCATTTT
NA	TRBV7-2	TRBJ2-3	15	TRBD2	CASSLWREVPDTQYF	TGTGCCAGCAGCTTATGGCGGGAGGTTCCAGATACGCAGTATTTT
NA	TRBV18	TRBJ1-5	14	NA	CASSSSRTDWPQHF	TGTGCCAGCTCATCCTCCAGGACGGATTGGCCCCAGCATTTT
NA	TRBV30	TRBJ1-5	13	NA	CAWSGGFSQPQHF	TGTGCCTGGAGTGGGGGGTTCAGTCAGCCCCAGCATTTT
medium-sized	TRBV2	TRBJ1-5	15	TRBD1	CASSPGTGGNQPQHF	TGTGCCAGCAGCCCCGGGACAGGGGGTAATCAGCCCCAGCATTTT
NA	TRBV2	TRBJ2-3	15	NA	CASSELSGSTDTQYF	TGTGCCAGCAGTGAATTGAGCGGGAGCACAGATACGCAGTATTTT
NA	TRBV6-1	TRBJ2-5	18	TRBD1	CASSAGLGTGPRGETQYF	TGTGCCAGCAGTGCAGGTCTCGGGACAGGTCCAAGGGGGGAGACCCAGTACTTC
medium-sized	TRBV6-2/TRBV6-3	TRBJ2-5	16	NA	CASKERRWRMGETQYF	TGTGCCAGCAAAGAGAGGCGGTGGCGGATGGGGGAGACCCAGTACTTC
few	TRBV7-9	TRBJ2-7	12	NA	CASSFNIYEQYF	TGTGCCAGCAGCTTTAACATCTACGAGCAGTACTTC
NA	TRBV7-8	TRBJ1-5	15	NA	CASSLANSYNQPQHF	TGTGCCAGCAGCTTAGCGAATTCGTACAATCAGCCCCAGCATTTT
NA	TRBV6-1	TRBJ1-5	12	NA	CASSQGPQPQHF	TGTGCCAGCAGTCAGGGTCCGCAGCCCCAGCATTTT
NA	TRBV5-4	TRBJ2-7	15	NA	CASSLAGWGQYEQYF	TGTGCCAGCAGCTTGGCAGGGTGGGGACAATACGAGCAGTACTTC
once	TRBV20-1	TRBJ2-7	16	NA	CSARVESTATRVEQYF	TGCAGTGCTAGAGTCGAATCGACCGCGACACGTGTGGAGCAGTACTTC
NA	TRBV20-1	TRBJ1-2	16	NA	CSARVPAAGRNYGYTF	TGCAGTGCTAGAGTTCCGGCGGCGGGCCGTAACTATGGCTACACCTTC
once	TRBV7-2	TRBJ2-2	16	NA	CASSRNGGSNTGELFF	TGTGCCAGCAGCCGCAACGGGGGCTCGAACACCGGGGAGCTGTTTTTT
NA	TRBV19	TRBJ2-7	14	NA	CASSIRYPTYEQYF	TGTGCCAGTAGTATAAGATATCCTACCTACGAGCAGTACTTC
few	TRBV20-1	TRBJ2-3	21	TRBD2	CSARNPPYLKGLAGEVDTQYF	TGCAGTGCTAGAAACCCCCCCTACCTAAAAGGACTAGCGGGAGAGGTGGATACGCAGTATTTT
NA	TRBV6-1	TRBJ1-5	13	NA	CASSTLLGRPQHF	TGTGCCAGCAGTACCCTTTTGGGTCGGCCCCAGCATTTT
NA	TRBV4-1	TRBJ1-6	21	TRBD1	CASSRLAVIPGTANAQSPLHF	TGCGCCAGCAGCCGCTTAGCGGTCATTCCCGGGACAGCGAACGCACAATCACCCCTCCACTTT
NA	TRBV11-3	TRBJ1-1	15	NA	CASSLMPTVNTEAFF	TGTGCCAGCAGCTTAATGCCGACAGTGAACACTGAAGCTTTCTTT
NA	TRBV5-1	TRBJ1-2	17	TRBD1	CASSLGPGTETYGGYTF	TGCGCCAGCAGCTTGGGACCAGGGACAGAAACCTATGGAGGCTACACCTTC